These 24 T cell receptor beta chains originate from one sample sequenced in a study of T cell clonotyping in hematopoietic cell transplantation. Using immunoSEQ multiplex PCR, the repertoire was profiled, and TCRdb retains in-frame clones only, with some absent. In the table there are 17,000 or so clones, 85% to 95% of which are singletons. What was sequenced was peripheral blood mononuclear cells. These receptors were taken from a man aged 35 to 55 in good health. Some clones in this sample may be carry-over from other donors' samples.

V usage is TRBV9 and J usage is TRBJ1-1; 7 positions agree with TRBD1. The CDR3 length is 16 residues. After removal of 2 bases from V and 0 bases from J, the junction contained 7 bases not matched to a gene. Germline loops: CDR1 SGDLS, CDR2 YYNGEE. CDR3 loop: CASSVRDSLLNTEAFF. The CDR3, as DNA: TGTGCCAGCAGCGTGAGGGACAGCCTTTTGAACACTGAAGCTTTCTTT.

In nucleotides, the CDR3 is TGTGCCAGCAGTGAATCTGGGACAGGGGGCGCCGGGGAGCTGTTTTTT. As protein: CASSESGTGGAGELFF. The rearrangement uses TRBV25-1 and TRBJ2-2, with 12 bases fitting TRBD1. The V segment lost 1 base and the J segment 6 bases; nucleotides outside the gene matches: 3. Per the germline V gene, CDR1 is MGHDK and CDR2 is SYGVNS. This CDR3 comprises 16 residues.

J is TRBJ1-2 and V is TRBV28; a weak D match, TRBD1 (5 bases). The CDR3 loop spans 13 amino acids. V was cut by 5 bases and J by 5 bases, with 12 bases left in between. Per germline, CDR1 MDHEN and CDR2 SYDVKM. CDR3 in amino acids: CASSPGTPYGYTF. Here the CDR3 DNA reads TGTGCCAGCAGTCCCGGGACTCCGTATGGCTACACCTTC.

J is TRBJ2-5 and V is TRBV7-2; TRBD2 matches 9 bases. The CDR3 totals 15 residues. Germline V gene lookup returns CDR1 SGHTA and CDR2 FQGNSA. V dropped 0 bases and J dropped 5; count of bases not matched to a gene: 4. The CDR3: CASSLASGGGETQYF. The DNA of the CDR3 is TGTGCCAGCAGCTTAGCTAGCGGGGGTGGTGAGACCCAGTACTTC.

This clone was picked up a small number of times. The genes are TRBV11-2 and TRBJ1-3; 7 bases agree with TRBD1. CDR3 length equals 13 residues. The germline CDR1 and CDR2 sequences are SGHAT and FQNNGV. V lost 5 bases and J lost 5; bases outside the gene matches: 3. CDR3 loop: CASSPTGRNTIYF. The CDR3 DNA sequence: TGTGCCAGCAGCCCGACAGGGAGAAACACCATATATTTT.

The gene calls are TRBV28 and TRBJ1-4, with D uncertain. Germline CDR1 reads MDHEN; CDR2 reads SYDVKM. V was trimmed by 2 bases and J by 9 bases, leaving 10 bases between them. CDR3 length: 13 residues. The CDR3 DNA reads TGTGCCAGCAGTTTAGGGCTAATGAAAAAACTGTTTTTT. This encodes CASSLGLMKKLFF.

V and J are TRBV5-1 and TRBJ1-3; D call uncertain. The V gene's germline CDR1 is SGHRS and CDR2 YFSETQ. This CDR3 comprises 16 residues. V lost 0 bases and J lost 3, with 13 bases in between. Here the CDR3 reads CASSLGGQTGGNTIYF. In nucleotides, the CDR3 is TGCGCCAGCAGCTTGGGAGGCCAGACCGGTGGAAACACCATATATTTT. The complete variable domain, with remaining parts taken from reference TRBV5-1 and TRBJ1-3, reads KAGVTQTPRYLIKTRGQQVTLSCSPISGHRSVSWYQQTPGQGLQFLFEYFSETQRNKGNFPGRFSGRQFSNSRSEMNVSTLELGDSALYLCASSLGGQTGGNTIYFGEGSWLTVV.

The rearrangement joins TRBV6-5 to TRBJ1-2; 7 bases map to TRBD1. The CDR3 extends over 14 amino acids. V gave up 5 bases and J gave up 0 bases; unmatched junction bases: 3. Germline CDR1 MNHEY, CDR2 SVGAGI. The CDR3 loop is CASSDRASNYGYTF. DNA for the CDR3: TGTGCCAGCAGTGACAGGGCCTCTAACTATGGCTACACCTTC.

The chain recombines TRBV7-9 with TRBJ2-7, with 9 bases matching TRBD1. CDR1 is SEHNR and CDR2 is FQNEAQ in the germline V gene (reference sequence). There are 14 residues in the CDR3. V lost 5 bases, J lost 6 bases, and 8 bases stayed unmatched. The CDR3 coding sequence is TGTGCCAGCAGCGGACCGGGACAGGGTTTCGAGCAGTACTTC. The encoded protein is CASSGPGQGFEQYF.

CDR3 in amino acids: CAWSVGREVGYTF. The CDR3 DNA follows: TGTGCCTGGAGTGTCGGTAGGGAAGTTGGCTACACCTTC. The chain links TRBV30 to TRBJ1-2; D is undetermined. V gave up 0 bases and J gave up 7 bases, with 12 bases separating them. The germline V gene encodes CDR1 GTSNPN and CDR2 SVGIG (reference sequence). This CDR3 region has 13 residues.

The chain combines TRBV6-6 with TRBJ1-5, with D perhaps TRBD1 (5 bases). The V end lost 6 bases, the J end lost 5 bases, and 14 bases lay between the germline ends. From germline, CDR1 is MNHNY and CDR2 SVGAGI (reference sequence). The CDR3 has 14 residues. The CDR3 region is CASRPDSNHQPQHF. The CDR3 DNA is TGTGCCAGCAGGCCAGACAGCAACCATCAGCCCCAGCATTTT.

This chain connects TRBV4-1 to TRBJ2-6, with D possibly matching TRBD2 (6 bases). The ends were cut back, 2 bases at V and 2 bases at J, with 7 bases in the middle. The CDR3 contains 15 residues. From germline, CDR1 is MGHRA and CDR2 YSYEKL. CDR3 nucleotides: TGCGCCAGCAGCCAATCGGGGGCTGGGGCCAACGTCCTGACTTTC. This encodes CASSQSGAGANVLTF.

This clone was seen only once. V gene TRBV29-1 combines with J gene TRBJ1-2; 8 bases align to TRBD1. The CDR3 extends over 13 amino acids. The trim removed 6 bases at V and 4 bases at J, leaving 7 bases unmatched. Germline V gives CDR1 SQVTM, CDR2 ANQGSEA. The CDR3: CSVAGQDTYGYTF. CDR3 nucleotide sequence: TGCAGCGTAGCGGGACAGGACACCTATGGCTACACCTTC.

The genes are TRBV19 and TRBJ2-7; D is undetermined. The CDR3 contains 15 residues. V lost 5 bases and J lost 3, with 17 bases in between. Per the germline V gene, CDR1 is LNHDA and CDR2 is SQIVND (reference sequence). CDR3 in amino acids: CASSPVLNGLYEQYF. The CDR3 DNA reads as TGTGCCAGTAGTCCGGTCCTTAACGGTCTCTACGAGCAGTACTTC.

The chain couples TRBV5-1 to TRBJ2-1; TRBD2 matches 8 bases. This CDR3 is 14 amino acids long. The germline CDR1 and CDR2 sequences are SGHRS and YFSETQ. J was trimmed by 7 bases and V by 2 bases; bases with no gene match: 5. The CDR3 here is CASSFGGARNEQFF. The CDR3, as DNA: TGCGCCAGCAGCTTCGGGGGGGCGAGGAATGAGCAGTTCTTC.

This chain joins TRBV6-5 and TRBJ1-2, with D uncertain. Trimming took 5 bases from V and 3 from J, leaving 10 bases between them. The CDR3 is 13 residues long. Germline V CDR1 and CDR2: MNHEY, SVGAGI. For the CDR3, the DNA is TGTGCCAGCAGTAAGACCCGGGACTATGGCTACACCTTC. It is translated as CASSKTRDYGYTF.

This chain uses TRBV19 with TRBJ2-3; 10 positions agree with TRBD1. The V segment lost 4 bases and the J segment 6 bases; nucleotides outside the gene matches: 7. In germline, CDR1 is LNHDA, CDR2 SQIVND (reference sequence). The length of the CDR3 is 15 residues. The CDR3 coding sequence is TGTGCCAGTAGTACCCGGGACAGGGGACGGGATACGCAGTATTTT. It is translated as CASSTRDRGRDTQYF. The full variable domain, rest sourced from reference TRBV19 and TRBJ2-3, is DGGITQSPKYLFRKEGQNVTLSCEQNLNHDAMYWYRQDPGQGLRLIYYSQIVNDFQKGDIAEGYSVSREKKESFPLTVTSAQKNPTAFYLCASSTRDRGRDTQYFGPGTRLTVL.

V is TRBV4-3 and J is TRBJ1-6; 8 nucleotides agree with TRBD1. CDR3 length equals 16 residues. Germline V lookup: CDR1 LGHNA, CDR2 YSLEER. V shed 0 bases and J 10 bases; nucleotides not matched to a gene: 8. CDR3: CASSQDPGQGGSPLHF. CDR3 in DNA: TGCGCCAGCAGCCAAGATCCCGGACAGGGCGGATCACCCCTCCACTTT.

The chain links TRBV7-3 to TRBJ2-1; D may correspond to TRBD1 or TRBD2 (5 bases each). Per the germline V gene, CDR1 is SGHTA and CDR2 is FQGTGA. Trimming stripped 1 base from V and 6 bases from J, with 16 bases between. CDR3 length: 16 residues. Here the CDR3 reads CASSLNRGGRLNEQFF. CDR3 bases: TGTGCCAGCAGCTTAAACCGGGGCGGGCGGCTCAATGAGCAGTTCTTC.

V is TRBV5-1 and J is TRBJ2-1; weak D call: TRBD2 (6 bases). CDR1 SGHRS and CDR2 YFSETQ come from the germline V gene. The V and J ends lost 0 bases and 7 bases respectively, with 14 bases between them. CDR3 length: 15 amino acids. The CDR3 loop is CASSLVIAASNEQFF. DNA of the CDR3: TGCGCCAGCAGCTTGGTAATAGCGGCTAGTAATGAGCAGTTCTTC.

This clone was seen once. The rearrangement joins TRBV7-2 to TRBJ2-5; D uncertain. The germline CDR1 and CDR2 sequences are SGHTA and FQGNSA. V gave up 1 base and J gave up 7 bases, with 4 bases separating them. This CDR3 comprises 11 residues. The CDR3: CASSLGGTQYF. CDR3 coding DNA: TGTGCCAGCAGCTTAGGAGGGACCCAGTACTTC.

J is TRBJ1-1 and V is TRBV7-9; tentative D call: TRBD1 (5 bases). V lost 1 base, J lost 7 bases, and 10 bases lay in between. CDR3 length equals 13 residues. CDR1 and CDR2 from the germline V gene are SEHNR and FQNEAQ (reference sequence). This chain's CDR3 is CASSLESGLEAFF. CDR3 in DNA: TGTGCCAGCAGCTTAGAATCGGGGCTTGAAGCTTTCTTT.

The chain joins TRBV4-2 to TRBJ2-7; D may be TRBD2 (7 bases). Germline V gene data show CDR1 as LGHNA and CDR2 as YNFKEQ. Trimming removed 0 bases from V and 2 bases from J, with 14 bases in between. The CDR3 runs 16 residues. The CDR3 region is CASSQDWGGPTYEQYF. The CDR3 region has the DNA TGTGCCAGCAGCCAAGATTGGGGGGGGCCAACCTACGAGCAGTACTTC.

In DNA, the CDR3 is TGTGCCAGCAGTTATTCTACAGGGGGTGGCTACACCTTC. It yields the protein CASSYSTGGGYTF. The chain has TRBV6-5 and TRBJ1-2, with TRBD1 matching over 8 bases. The ends lost 3 bases at V and 7 bases at J; junction bases unmatched: 4. This CDR3 is built from 13 residues. Per the germline V gene, CDR1 is MNHEY and CDR2 is SVGAGI.